This T cell receptor beta chain was recorded in a study of blood T cell repertoires in COVID-19. Only in-frame clones appear in the TCRdb table, and some are missing; sequencing was by immunoSEQ multiplex PCR. The sample yields about 270,000 clones, about nine tenths seen once. Germline V gene sequence: CDR1 SGDLS, CDR2 YYNGEE. The length of the CDR3 is 13 residues. V gave up 4 bases and J gave up 4 bases, with 11 bases separating them. The chain joins TRBV9 to TRBJ1-1, with D possibly being TRBD1 (5 bases). The source is a woman in her thirties or forties with acute COVID-19. The specimen was PBMCs or T cells enriched from blood (not recorded which). The CDR3 protein is CASSPRTRTEAFF. CDR3 coding DNA: TGTGCCAGCAGCCCTCGGACACGCACTGAAGCTTTCTTT.